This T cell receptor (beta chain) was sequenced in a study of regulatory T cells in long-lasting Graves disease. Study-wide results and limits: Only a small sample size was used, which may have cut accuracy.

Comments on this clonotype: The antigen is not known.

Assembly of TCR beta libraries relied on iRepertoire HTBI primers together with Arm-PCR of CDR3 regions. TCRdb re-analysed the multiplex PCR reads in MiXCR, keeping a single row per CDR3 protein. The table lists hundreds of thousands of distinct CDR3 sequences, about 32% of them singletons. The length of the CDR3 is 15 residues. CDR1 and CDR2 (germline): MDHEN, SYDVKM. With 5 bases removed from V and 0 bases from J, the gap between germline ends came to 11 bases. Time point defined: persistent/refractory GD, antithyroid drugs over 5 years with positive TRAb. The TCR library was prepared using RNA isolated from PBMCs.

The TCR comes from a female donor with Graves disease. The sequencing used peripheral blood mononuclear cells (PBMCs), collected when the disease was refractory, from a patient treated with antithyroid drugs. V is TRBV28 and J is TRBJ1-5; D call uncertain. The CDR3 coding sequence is TGTGCCAGCAGTACCCCGGCAGTTAGCAATCAGCCCCAGCATTTT. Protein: CASSTPAVSNQPQHF.